Below are 32 T cell receptor beta chains sequenced from a single sample in a study of shared T cell receptors in the human thymus. Produced via immunoSEQ multiplex PCR; TCRdb's table is partial and in-frame only. Of over 650,000 clones listed, over 75% were seen once; the top ten hold just under 0.0095%. The same specimen was also included in a second study, on human thymus T cells.

Sequencing was done on a sample of thymocytes. These receptors were taken from a boy in the first two years of life with a congenital heart defect.

The chain has TRBV14 and TRBJ2-1; 10 bases line up with TRBD2. Germline V CDR1 and CDR2: SGHDN, FVKESK. J gave up 10 bases and V 4 bases, and 16 bases lay outside the gene matches. CDR3 length: 17 amino acids. CDR3 sequence reads: CASSRLFASGGAGEQFF. The CDR3 bases are TGTGCCAGCAGCCGACTGTTTGCGAGCGGGGGGGCTGGCGAGCAGTTCTTC.

The chain recombines TRBV7-9 with TRBJ1-1; D remains ambiguous. Germline V gives CDR1 SEHNR, CDR2 FQNEAQ (reference sequence). This CDR3 is built from 15 residues. The V gene lost 1 base and the J gene lost 1 base, with 10 bases spanning the gap. The CDR3 nucleotides are TGTGCCAGCAGCTTAGTTACCGGGGAGAACACTGAAGCTTTCTTT. Translating gives CASSLVTGENTEAFF.

The gene calls are TRBV19 and TRBJ2-6; 9 bases line up with TRBD1. CDR1 LNHDA and CDR2 SQIVND come from the germline V gene (reference sequence). Trimming at V came to 3 bases and at J to 1 base, leaving 7 bases not matched to a gene. The CDR3 is made up of 18 amino acids. The CDR3 DNA reads TGTGCCAGTAGTATTCTTGGACAGGGGATTTCTGGGGCCAACGTCCTGACTTTC. Protein sequence: CASSILGQGISGANVLTF.

CDR3 residues: CASSSQSDRGRYNEQFF. The CDR3 DNA reads as TGTGCCAGCAGCTCCCAAAGTGACAGGGGGCGATACAATGAGCAGTTCTTC. This sequence joins TRBV7-2 and TRBJ2-1; 10 bases align to TRBD1. Germline values: CDR1 SGHTA, CDR2 FQGNSA. V trimming: 4 bases; J trimming: 4 bases; junction bases outside the gene matches: 10. The CDR3 is made up of 17 amino acids.

V and J are TRBV27 and TRBJ2-2; 7 bases match TRBD1. J was trimmed by 4 bases and V by 4 bases; bases with no gene match: 6. The CDR3 covers 15 residues. Per the germline V gene, CDR1 is MNHEY and CDR2 is SMNVEV (reference sequence). The CDR3 nucleotides are TGTGCCAGCAGTTCAAGACAGGGCGCCACCGGGGAGCTGTTTTTT. Protein sequence: CASSSRQGATGELFF.

Concerning this clone itself: This CDR3 is also generated by other DNA sequences in the sample. The chain employs TRBV28 and TRBJ2-3; no clear D. Germline CDR1 is MDHEN and CDR2 is SYDVKM. Trimming cost V 2 bases and J 1 base, with 4 bases left between them. The CDR3 is made up of 13 amino acids. CDR3 in amino acids: CASSLAGTDTQYF. The CDR3, as DNA: TGTGCCAGCAGTTTAGCGGGCACAGATACGCAGTATTTT.

V gene TRBV7-9 combines with J gene TRBJ2-7; D is unresolved. V was cut by 3 bases and J by 0 bases, with 9 bases left in between. In germline, CDR1 is SEHNR, CDR2 FQNEAQ (reference sequence). This CDR3 region has 14 residues. The CDR3 here is CASSFYGSSYEQYF. The CDR3 DNA sequence: TGTGCCAGCAGCTTTTACGGTAGCTCCTACGAGCAGTACTTC.

This chain connects TRBV28 to TRBJ1-4; a possible D gene is TRBD1 (5 bases). Germline values: CDR1 MDHEN, CDR2 SYDVKM. The CDR3 is made up of 15 amino acids. Deletions cut 5 bases from V and 5 bases from J, with 15 bases between. The CDR3 DNA reads TGTGCCAGCAGTCCGGGGGACGGGTGGAATGAAAAACTGTTTTTT. It translates to CASSPGDGWNEKLFF.

In its sample, this clone was seen once. The rearrangement links TRBV30 to TRBJ2-1, with 16 bases fitting TRBD2. CDR3 length equals 15 residues. The J segment lost 9 bases and the V segment lost 5 bases, leaving 7 bases of the junction unmatched. Germline CDR1 GTSNPN, CDR2 SVGIG (reference sequence). Here the CDR3 reads CAWVPGLAGGSEQFF. CDR3 coding DNA: TGTGCCTGGGTGCCGGGACTAGCGGGAGGGAGTGAGCAGTTCTTC.

This chain links TRBV5-1 with TRBJ2-3; TRBD2 matches 12 bases. This CDR3 has 23 amino acids. V lost 3 bases and J lost 2; bases outside the gene matches: 25. Per germline, CDR1 SGHRS and CDR2 YFSETQ. As DNA, the CDR3 is TGCGCCAGCAGCTCGGGTCGACCCCGGGGGGATACTAGCGGGGGGCCCCACACAGATACGCAGTATTTT. It is translated as CASSSGRPRGDTSGGPHTDTQYF. Drawing the rest from reference TRBV5-1 and TRBJ2-3, the complete variable domain is KAGVTQTPRYLIKTRGQQVTLSCSPISGHRSVSWYQQTPGQGLQFLFEYFSETQRNKGNFPGRFSGRQFSNSRSEMNVSTLELGDSALYLCASSSGRPRGDTSGGPHTDTQYFGPGTRLTVL.

The rearrangement joins TRBV5-8 to TRBJ1-2; D perhaps matches TRBD1 (6 bases). The length of the CDR3 is 14 residues. The V end was cut by 1 base, the J end by 6 bases, with 13 bases between. Germline V gene lookup returns CDR1 SGHTS and CDR2 YDEGEE. The CDR3 DNA sequence: TGTGCCAGCAGCTTGAAGGAACAGGGAGATGGCTACACCTTC. Its protein is CASSLKEQGDGYTF.

V gene TRBV6-5 combines with J gene TRBJ2-7; maybe TRBD2 (5 bases). The germline V gene encodes CDR1 MNHEY and CDR2 SVGAGI. V lost 5 bases, J lost 9 bases, and 17 bases lay in between. The CDR3 extends over 13 amino acids. In nucleotides, the CDR3 is TGTGCCAGCAGTCATTTCGGGCGGGCGGGGCAGTACTTC. Translated, it gives CASSHFGRAGQYF.

V usage is TRBV5-1 and J usage is TRBJ1-6; TRBD1 might be the D (5 bases). V was shortened by 3 bases and J by 6 bases, with 7 bases between the two germline ends. The CDR3 length is 13 residues. Germline lookup yields CDR1 SGHRS and CDR2 YFSETQ. This CDR3 reads CASSSGGNSPLHF. In DNA form, the CDR3 reads TGCGCCAGCAGCTCGGGGGGTAATTCACCCCTCCACTTT.

V is TRBV29-1 and J is TRBJ2-1; 10 bases are a match to TRBD2. V shed 2 bases, J shed 2 bases, and the junction held 6 bases outside the gene matches. The CDR3 loop spans 16 amino acids. CDR1 is SQVTM and CDR2 is ANQGSEA in the germline V gene. CDR3 amino acids: CSVERLAGVPYNEQFF. CDR3 bases: TGCAGCGTTGAACGGCTAGCGGGGGTGCCCTACAATGAGCAGTTCTTC.

This clone was counted a few times. The V and J genes are TRBV5-1 and TRBJ1-4; D is possibly TRBD1 (5 bases). The V end lost 3 bases, the J end lost 8 bases, and 17 bases lay between the germline ends. The CDR3 totals 15 residues. Germline CDR1 and CDR2: SGHRS and YFSETQ. CDR3 amino acids: CASSSESRAEEKLFF. The CDR3 DNA reads TGCGCCAGCAGCTCGGAAAGCAGGGCTGAAGAAAAACTGTTTTTT.

CDR3: CASSIAVQMNTEAFF. CDR3 nucleotides: TGTGCCAGTAGTATCGCCGTACAAATGAACACTGAAGCTTTCTTT. The rearrangement links TRBV19 to TRBJ1-1, with no clear D. Trimming shortened V by 3 bases and J by 0 bases, and 11 bases separated the two germline ends. This CDR3 is 15 amino acids long. The germline V gene encodes CDR1 LNHDA and CDR2 SQIVND (reference sequence).

The gene calls are TRBV4-3 and TRBJ1-1; the match to TRBD1 covers 12 bases. After removal of 0 bases from V and 4 bases from J, the junction contained 9 bases not matched to a gene. Germline V lookup: CDR1 LGHNA, CDR2 YSLEER. This CDR3 region has 18 residues. CDR3 DNA: TGCGCCAGCAGCCAAGAAGGGACAGGGGGCCCTAAGGGCACTGAAGCTTTCTTT. Translated, it gives CASSQEGTGGPKGTEAFF.

The chain is built from TRBV18 and TRBJ2-6; 7 bases agree with TRBD1. CDR1 and CDR2 from the germline V gene are KGHSH and LQKENI. V lost 3 bases to trimming and J lost 0 bases; unmatched junction nucleotides: 8. The length of the CDR3 is 18 residues. CDR3 coding DNA: TGTGCCAGCTCACCGACAGGGACCACCCACTCTGGGGCCAACGTCCTGACTTTC. This sequence encodes CASSPTGTTHSGANVLTF.

The genes are TRBV5-1 and TRBJ2-6; the match to TRBD2 covers 7 bases. CDR1 is SGHRS and CDR2 is YFSETQ in the germline V gene. The CDR3 has 15 amino acids. V was pared by 5 bases and J by 10 bases, with 12 bases of the junction left unmatched. The CDR3 spells CASRPRGGRSNVLTF. The DNA of the CDR3 is TGCGCCAGCAGGCCAAGGGGAGGGCGGAGTAACGTCCTGACTTTC.

This clone was detected only once. The CDR3 spells CASSLSLPSGLAGGPNIQYF. The CDR3 region has the DNA TGTGCCAGCAGTTTATCGCTCCCGTCCGGACTAGCGGGGGGGCCTAACATTCAGTACTTC. The chain employs TRBV27 and TRBJ2-4; 15 nucleotides match TRBD2. From germline, CDR1 is MNHEY and CDR2 SMNVEV (reference sequence). Trimming at V came to 0 bases and at J to 7 bases, leaving 13 bases not matched to a gene. This CDR3 spans 20 amino acids.

V and J are TRBV27 and TRBJ1-5; TRBD1 is a possible D gene (5 bases). V lost 0 bases to trimming and J lost 5 bases, with 11 bases between them. CDR3 size: 15 residues. Germline values: CDR1 MNHEY, CDR2 SMNVEV (reference sequence). CDR3 region: CASSLSGTTYQPQHF. Written as DNA, the CDR3 is TGTGCCAGCAGTTTATCCGGGACTACATATCAGCCCCAGCATTTT.

The chain has TRBV6-1 and TRBJ1-4; 9 bases fit TRBD1. This CDR3 has 14 residues. V trimming: 6 bases; J trimming: 7 bases; junction bases outside the gene matches: 6. CDR1 and CDR2 from the germline V gene are MNHNS and SASEGT. CDR3 bases: TGTGCCAGCAGGGGCCGGGACAGGGTTGAAAAACTGTTTTTT. Encoded protein: CASRGRDRVEKLFF.

There are a few counts of this clone. This chain uses TRBV10-3 with TRBJ2-1; 7 bases map to TRBD1. Germline lookup yields CDR1 ENHRY and CDR2 SYGVKD. With V trimmed by 11 bases and J by 5 bases, 6 bases remained unmatched. CDR3 size: 12 residues. CDR3 bases: TGTGCCCTCGGGACAGCTGACAATGAGCAGTTCTTC. This translates into CALGTADNEQFF.

The rearrangement joins TRBV4-2 to TRBJ2-3; the match to TRBD2 covers 8 bases. J gave up 8 bases and V 4 bases, and 14 bases lay outside the gene matches. The CDR3 is 16 amino acids. CDR1 and CDR2 (germline): LGHNA, YNFKEQ. The CDR3 DNA follows: TGTGCCAGCAGCCCGGACCTAGCGGGTCCCCGGGGTACGCAGTATTTT. It encodes CASSPDLAGPRGTQYF.

The chain couples TRBV4-1 to TRBJ2-5, with 9 positions matching TRBD1. The CDR3 loop spans 15 amino acids. J was trimmed by 4 bases and V by 4 bases; bases with no gene match: 7. CDR1 is MGHRA, CDR2 YSYEKL, per germline. The chain's CDR3 is CASSPPTGGVETQYF. Written as DNA, the CDR3 is TGCGCCAGCAGCCCTCCAACAGGGGGCGTAGAGACCCAGTACTTC.

The chain joins TRBV27 to TRBJ1-1; D is possibly TRBD1 (5 bases). The CDR3 has 10 amino acids. V gave up 8 bases and J gave up 10 bases, with 11 bases separating them. Germline-derived CDR1 and CDR2 are MNHEY and SMNVEV (reference sequence). Here the CDR3 reads CASGGSPAFF. The CDR3 coding sequence is TGTGCCAGCGGGGGGTCGCCAGCTTTCTTT.

The chain carries TRBV4-1 and TRBJ1-5; D is possibly TRBD1 (6 bases). Germline-derived CDR1 and CDR2 are MGHRA and YSYEKL. V shed 4 bases and J shed 6 bases, with 16 bases lying between them. CDR3 length equals 15 residues. CDR3 sequence reads: CASSPPGELLQPQHF. The CDR3 coding sequence is TGCGCCAGCAGCCCCCCAGGGGAGCTGCTTCAGCCCCAGCATTTT.

V is TRBV7-6 and J is TRBJ2-6, with D possibly matching TRBD2 (6 bases). Germline CDR1 reads SGHVS; CDR2 reads FNYEAQ. The CDR3 is 20 residues long. Deletions cut 5 bases from V and 4 bases from J, with 27 bases between. The CDR3 spells CASSPGTPGLDNRGANVLTF. CDR3 nucleotide sequence: TGTGCCAGCAGCCCCGGAACCCCGGGACTCGATAACCGGGGGGCCAACGTCCTGACTTTC.

This chain joins TRBV6-5 and TRBJ2-3, with 10 bases fitting TRBD1. J lost 5 bases, V lost 5 bases, and 4 bases had no gene match. There are 14 residues in the CDR3. Germline lookup yields CDR1 MNHEY and CDR2 SVGAGI. The CDR3 sequence is CASSRTGGLDTQYF. The CDR3 DNA reads TGTGCCAGCAGTCGGACAGGGGGTTTAGATACGCAGTATTTT.

The CDR3 coding sequence is TGCGCCAGCAGTGAGTCCACTAATCTCGGGGAAAACACCATATATTTT. Residues: CASSESTNLGENTIYF. This chain joins TRBV10-2 and TRBJ1-3; no reliable D call. Trimming took off 0 bases at V and 6 bases at J, with 15 bases between the two ends. The CDR3 runs 16 residues. Germline values: CDR1 WSHSY, CDR2 SAAADI.

V and J are TRBV6-5 and TRBJ1-1; D ambiguous. In germline, CDR1 is MNHEY, CDR2 SVGAGI. The CDR3 has 15 residues. Trimming cost V 6 bases and J 2 bases, with 16 bases left between them. The CDR3 DNA sequence: TGTGCCAGCAGACCCAAACAGAGACCAAACACTGAAGCTTTCTTT. It translates to CASRPKQRPNTEAFF.

The chain combines TRBV6-1 with TRBJ2-1; 13 bases are shared with TRBD2. With 7 bases clipped from V and 7 bases from J, the junction kept 4 bases outside the gene matches. The V gene's germline CDR1 is MNHNS and CDR2 SASEGT. The CDR3 spans 14 residues. The CDR3 bases are TGTGCCAGCATTGCGACTAGCGGGGGGAATGAGCAGTTCTTC. Protein product: CASIATSGGNEQFF.